This TCR beta chain came from a study of graft-versus-host responses after intestinal transplantation. Using immunoSEQ multiplex PCR, the repertoire was profiled, and TCRdb retains in-frame clones only, with some absent. The sample holds roughly 8,100 clones, 30% seen once. Germline trimming cut 8 bases from V and 1 base from J; bases unmatched to any gene: 12. This CDR3 region has 16 residues. Germline V gene lookup returns CDR1 MDHEN and CDR2 SYDVKM. This clone was seen only a few times. Sequencing was performed on alloreactive CD4+ T cells from a mixed lymphocyte reaction culture, taken before intestinal transplant. Subset of the sample: CFSE-low proliferating T cells sorted from approximately six-day pre-transplant mixed lymphocyte reaction (GvH or HvG direction). The chain joins TRBV28 to TRBJ1-1; 8 bases line up with TRBD1. The sequence was collected from a human patient who received an intestinal transplant. CDR3 residues: CASGRSGTGENTEAFF. In nucleotides, the CDR3 is TGTGCCAGCGGTAGATCCGGGACAGGAGAGAACACTGAAGCTTTCTTT.